The 30 T cell receptor beta chains given below trace back to one sample, sequenced in a study of graft-versus-host responses after intestinal transplantation. No antigen is known for these receptors. Only in-frame clones appear in the TCRdb table, and some are missing; sequencing was by immunoSEQ multiplex PCR. The sample shows about 88,000 clones, approximately 94% of them seen only once. The sequencing used unstimulated CD4+ T cells sorted from spleen or lymph node cells, collected before transplant. The receptors originated from a human donor who was the organ donor for an intestinal transplant.

The chain links TRBV27 to TRBJ2-1, with 7 positions matching TRBD1. The J segment lost 7 bases and the V segment lost 6 bases, leaving 12 bases of the junction unmatched. Per the germline V gene, CDR1 is MNHEY and CDR2 is SMNVEV (reference sequence). The CDR3 consists of 15 residues. The CDR3 nucleotides are TGTGCCAGCAGATCCCTCGACAGGGTACGGAATGAGCAGTTCTTC. It specifies CASRSLDRVRNEQFF.

This clone was seen a single time. The chain employs TRBV9 and TRBJ2-2, with a possible D match to TRBD1 (7 bases). The CDR3 covers 16 residues. V dropped 0 bases and J dropped 4 bases, with 13 bases sitting between them. Germline CDR1 reads SGDLS; CDR2 reads YYNGEE. The CDR3, as DNA: TGTGCCAGCAGCGTAGTGGAGGGGGCGATCACCGGGGAGCTGTTTTTT. As protein: CASSVVEGAITGELFF.

The chain couples TRBV2 to TRBJ2-7; no firm D call. Trimming took 1 base from V and 3 from J, leaving 16 bases between them. CDR1 is SNHLY and CDR2 is FYNNEI in the germline V gene. The CDR3 sequence is 16 residues long. The CDR3 spells CASSEGSLGIIYEQYF. In nucleotides, the CDR3 is TGTGCCAGCAGTGAAGGGTCTCTAGGGATTATCTACGAGCAGTACTTC.

V gene TRBV7-2 combines with J gene TRBJ1-2, with a possible D match to TRBD1 (5 bases). This CDR3 contains 15 residues. Looked up from germline, CDR1 is SGHTA and CDR2 is FQGNSA. The V and J ends lost 5 bases and 0 bases respectively, with 13 bases between them. The CDR3 here is CASSPRQGANYGYTF. DNA for the CDR3: TGTGCCAGCAGCCCACGGCAGGGTGCTAACTATGGCTACACCTTC.

This clone showed up just a few times. The chain couples TRBV29-1 to TRBJ1-2, with D tentatively TRBD1 (6 bases). Trimming shortened V by 7 bases and J by 8 bases, and 17 bases separated the two germline ends. CDR3 size: 12 residues. Per the germline V gene, CDR1 is SQVTM and CDR2 is ANQGSEA. CDR3 protein: CSALQTGSGYTF. The DNA of the CDR3 is TGCAGCGCCCTTCAGACAGGCTCGGGCTACACCTTC.

The CDR3 nucleotides are TGCGCCAGCAGCCAAGATTACAGGGCCAAAAACATTCAGTACTTC. It encodes CASSQDYRAKNIQYF. The chain recombines TRBV4-3 with TRBJ2-4; weak D call: TRBD1 (5 bases). Between the trimmed V and J ends, which lost 0 bases and 1 base, there was a span of 7 bases. The CDR3 covers 15 residues. Germline V CDR1 and CDR2: LGHNA, YSLEER.

CDR3 nucleotides: TGTGCCAGCAGTTTAATATCCAGGTGGGACACTGAAGCTTTCTTT. The encoded protein is CASSLISRWDTEAFF. This rearrangement joins TRBV28 to TRBJ1-1; D gene ambiguous. This CDR3 spans 15 amino acids. Trimming pared 2 bases from V and 3 bases from J, leaving 13 bases between. Germline loops: CDR1 MDHEN, CDR2 SYDVKM.

The DNA of the CDR3 is TGCGCCAGCAGCACCGACAGGGTCTCCGGGGAGCTGTTTTTT. It specifies CASSTDRVSGELFF. The chain uses TRBV5-1 and TRBJ2-2, with 7 bases aligning to TRBD1. The CDR3 is 14 residues long. The ends lost 4 bases at V and 6 bases at J; junction bases unmatched: 6. Germline assignment: CDR1 SGHRS and CDR2 YFSETQ.

The chain has TRBV6-5 and TRBJ2-7; 10 bases align to TRBD1. Germline CDR1 and CDR2: MNHEY and SVGAGI. The ends lost 8 bases at V and 7 bases at J; junction bases unmatched: 14. The CDR3 has 15 amino acids. Written as DNA, the CDR3 is TGTGCCAGCGTTCGAGAAGTGACAGGGGGCGGAGAGCAGTACTTC. It is translated as CASVREVTGGGEQYF.

The chain recombines TRBV29-1 with TRBJ1-2; no clear D. The ends were cut back, 0 bases at V and 1 base at J, with 9 bases in the middle. This CDR3 is 14 amino acids long. Per germline, CDR1 SQVTM and CDR2 ANQGSEA. Written as DNA, the CDR3 is TGCAGCGTTGAAGAGGTGCGGGGTAACTATGGCTACACCTTC. It yields the protein CSVEEVRGNYGYTF. Drawing the rest from reference TRBV29-1 and TRBJ1-2, the complete variable domain is SAVISQKPSRDICQRGTSLTIQCQVDSQVTMMFWYRQQPGQSLTLIATANQGSEATYESGFVIDKFPISRPNLTFSTLTVSNMSPEDSSIYLCSVEEVRGNYGYTFGSGTRLTVV.

This clone has a single count. The genes are TRBV5-3 and TRBJ2-1; 12 nucleotides agree with TRBD2. TRBV5-3 is flagged as an ORF with uncertain function. The CDR3 is made up of 18 amino acids. Losses at the gene ends were 4 bases for V and 0 bases for J; bases not matched to a gene: 8. CDR3 loop: CARSAGGLAGSSYNEQFF. In DNA form, the CDR3 reads TGTGCCAGAAGCGCTGGAGGACTAGCGGGGAGCTCCTACAATGAGCAGTTCTTC.

The J gene is TRBJ2-5, the V gene TRBV29-1; no clear D. CDR3 size: 13 residues. Germline V CDR1 and CDR2: SQVTM, ANQGSEA. Trimming shortened V by 3 bases and J by 1 base, and 9 bases separated the two germline ends. CDR3 nucleotides: TGCAGCGTTGACCGGGTCGGCCAAGAGACCCAGTACTTC. Residues: CSVDRVGQETQYF.

The chain employs TRBV28 and TRBJ2-7; D unresolved. The CDR3 spans 13 residues. The V gene lost 3 bases and the J gene lost 6 bases, with 12 bases spanning the gap. The germline gives CDR1 MDHEN, CDR2 SYDVKM. CDR3 DNA sequence: TGTGCCAGCAGTTTTCATGTGGTCCCCGAGCAGTACTTC. Protein product: CASSFHVVPEQYF.

The gene calls are TRBV7-2 and TRBJ2-3; 7 nucleotides match TRBD1. The germline CDR1 and CDR2 sequences are SGHTA and FQGNSA. Trimming at V came to 5 bases and at J to 2 bases, leaving 7 bases not matched to a gene. This CDR3 has 15 amino acids. The CDR3 DNA is TGTGCCAGCAGCCTTTCCGGGACAGACACAGATACGCAGTATTTT. Amino acids: CASSLSGTDTDTQYF.

V is TRBV27 and J is TRBJ2-5; 7 nucleotides align to TRBD2. The CDR3 has 13 residues. Losses at the gene ends were 10 bases for V and 2 bases for J; bases not matched to a gene: 7. CDR1 is MNHEY, CDR2 SMNVEV, per germline (reference sequence). The DNA for the CDR3 is TGTGCCAACGTAAGCGGGGATCAAGAGACCCAGTACTTC. This gives the protein CANVSGDQETQYF.

The gene calls are TRBV5-4 and TRBJ2-1; tentative D call: TRBD2 (5 bases). The germline gives CDR1 SGHNT, CDR2 YYREEE (reference sequence). The CDR3 extends over 13 amino acids. V was pared by 2 bases and J by 7 bases, with 10 bases between. CDR3 sequence: CASSLPGENEQFF. CDR3 sequence (DNA): TGTGCCAGCAGCTTACCCGGGGAGAATGAGCAGTTCTTC.

This clone was observed once. The J gene is TRBJ2-2, the V gene TRBV11-3, with D unresolved. The V and J ends lost 3 bases and 5 bases respectively, with 13 bases between them. This CDR3 is 15 amino acids long. The germline gives CDR1 SGHNT, CDR2 YENEEA. CDR3 bases: TGTGCCAGCAGCTTGGACGCCAGTAGAACCGGGGAGCTGTTTTTT. This sequence encodes CASSLDASRTGELFF.

The V call is TRBV6-5, the J call TRBJ1-2; D gene unclear. The CDR3 contains 13 residues. CDR1 MNHEY and CDR2 SVGAGI come from the germline V gene. V lost 5 bases and J 4 bases, leaving 11 bases between the germline ends. CDR3 sequence (DNA): TGTGCCAGCAGTGATCAGGTGACCTATGGCTACACCTTC. Residues: CASSDQVTYGYTF.

The CDR3 region is CATSRELGQPQHF. CDR3 DNA sequence: TGTGCCACCAGCAGAGAGCTAGGCCAGCCCCAGCATTTT. This sequence joins TRBV15 and TRBJ1-5, with D hard to call. The CDR3 consists of 13 residues. In germline, CDR1 is LNHNV, CDR2 YYDKDF (reference sequence). With 0 bases removed from V and 7 bases from J, the gap between germline ends came to 7 bases.

The chain couples TRBV5-1 to TRBJ1-1; weak D call: TRBD1 (5 bases). This CDR3 is built from 15 residues. The V gene lost 4 bases and the J gene lost 4 bases, with 17 bases spanning the gap. Germline V gene lookup returns CDR1 SGHRS and CDR2 YFSETQ. The CDR3 DNA follows: TGCGCCAGCAGCCTCAGGGATCGGACCGCCACTGAAGCTTTCTTT. Translated: CASSLRDRTATEAFF. The variable domain in full, with the rest retrieved from reference TRBV5-1 and TRBJ1-1, is KAGVTQTPRYLIKTRGQQVTLSCSPISGHRSVSWYQQTPGQGLQFLFEYFSETQRNKGNFPGRFSGRQFSNSRSEMNVSTLELGDSALYLCASSLRDRTATEAFFGQGTRLTVV.

Points on this clone: This sample includes further DNA sequences coding for the same CDR3. The V call is TRBV18, the J call TRBJ2-5; D remains unclear. The CDR3 contains 11 residues. Trimming left V 1 base short and J 3 bases short, with 0 bases between. Germline-derived CDR1 and CDR2 are KGHSH and LQKENI. CDR3 amino acids: CASSPQETQYF. The CDR3 DNA is TGTGCCAGCTCACCACAAGAGACCCAGTACTTC.

This rearrangement joins TRBV9 to TRBJ1-2, with D perhaps matching TRBD1 (5 bases). This CDR3 has 12 residues. V dropped 3 bases and J dropped 4 bases, with 7 bases sitting between them. Looked up from germline, CDR1 is SGDLS and CDR2 is YYNGEE. The CDR3 here is CASSGDSYGYTF. CDR3 DNA: TGTGCCAGCAGCGGAGACAGCTATGGCTACACCTTC.

The chain combines TRBV6-5 with TRBJ1-2; 9 bases agree with TRBD1. The V segment lost 11 bases and the J segment 5 bases; nucleotides outside the gene matches: 15. CDR1 and CDR2 (germline): MNHEY, SVGAGI. The CDR3 is made up of 15 amino acids. CDR3 sequence (DNA): TGTGCCTGCAAGGGACAGGGAGGAGGCTGGTATGGCTACACCTTC. Translated, it gives CACKGQGGGWYGYTF.

With respect to this clone: Sequence at one end of the junction differs from germline and may be a read error. The chain is built from TRBV9 and TRBJ2-2; weak D call: TRBD2 (6 bases). The length of the CDR3 is 14 residues. The germline V gene encodes CDR1 SGDLS and CDR2 YYNGEE. Here the CDR3 DNA reads TGTGCCAGCGATGGGGGGATTAACACCGGGGAGCCGTTTTTT. It yields the protein CASDGGINTGEPFF.

The rearrangement uses TRBV2 and TRBJ2-7; D not resolved. The CDR3 is 12 amino acids. Trimming pared 5 bases from V and 2 bases from J, leaving 7 bases between. Germline V gene sequence: CDR1 SNHLY, CDR2 FYNNEI. The CDR3 sequence is CASSPSTYEQYF. CDR3 sequence (DNA): TGTGCCAGCAGTCCCTCCACCTACGAGCAGTACTTC. Full variable domain (rest looked up from reference TRBV2 and TRBJ2-7): EPEVTQTPSHQVTQMGQEVILRCVPISNHLYFYWYRQILGQKVEFLVSFYNNEISEKSEIFDDQFSVERPDGSNFTLKIRSTKLEDSAMYFCASSPSTYEQYFGPGTRLTVT.

The DNA for the CDR3 is TGCGCCAGCAGCCCGGGACAGGGGGCGACCAGCACAGATACGCAGTATTTT. Protein: CASSPGQGATSTDTQYF. The chain recombines TRBV5-1 with TRBJ2-3, with 12 bases that match TRBD1. There are 17 residues in the CDR3. Trimming cost V 4 bases and J 0 bases; bases outside gene matches: 6. Germline V lookup: CDR1 SGHRS, CDR2 YFSETQ.

V usage is TRBV5-6 and J usage is TRBJ1-1; D ambiguous. V was trimmed by 2 bases and J by 4 bases, leaving 15 bases between them. Germline CDR1 and CDR2: SGHDT and YYEEEE. The CDR3 consists of 15 residues. The CDR3 DNA sequence: TGTGCCAGCAGCTTAATGGGCCAGAACCCCACTGAAGCTTTCTTT. Its protein is CASSLMGQNPTEAFF.

The chain recombines TRBV18 with TRBJ2-3; 7 nucleotides line up with TRBD1. V lost 1 base to trimming and J lost 0 bases; unmatched junction nucleotides: 4. This CDR3 spans 16 amino acids. Germline CDR1 is KGHSH and CDR2 is LQKENI. The CDR3 here is CASSPLRDSSTDTQYF. CDR3 coding DNA: TGTGCCAGCTCACCACTTAGGGACAGCAGCACAGATACGCAGTATTTT. The whole variable domain, remainder taken from reference TRBV18 and TRBJ2-3, is NAGVMQNPRHLVRRRGQEARLRCSPMKGHSHVYWYRQLPEEGLKFMVYLQKENIIDESGMPKERFSAEFPKEGPSILRIQQVVRGDSAAYFCASSPLRDSSTDTQYFGPGTRLTVL.

Of note for this clone: Mismatch with germline at one junction end may stem from a read error. J is TRBJ1-2 and V is TRBV7-2; D ambiguous. Germline CDR1 and CDR2: SGHTA and FQGNSA. The CDR3 is 13 residues long. CDR3 nucleotides: TGTGCCAGCAGCTTATGGGGAAATTCGAATTTCCATTTC. Protein: CASSLWGNSNFHF.

This rearrangement joins TRBV10-3 to TRBJ2-3; 9 nucleotides agree with TRBD2. The CDR3 extends over 15 amino acids. Trimming took 7 bases from V and 0 from J; bases not matched to a gene: 5. CDR1 and CDR2 from the germline V gene are ENHRY and SYGVKD. Here the CDR3 reads CAINSGSASTDTQYF. The CDR3 DNA is TGTGCCATCAATAGCGGGAGTGCTAGCACAGATACGCAGTATTTT.